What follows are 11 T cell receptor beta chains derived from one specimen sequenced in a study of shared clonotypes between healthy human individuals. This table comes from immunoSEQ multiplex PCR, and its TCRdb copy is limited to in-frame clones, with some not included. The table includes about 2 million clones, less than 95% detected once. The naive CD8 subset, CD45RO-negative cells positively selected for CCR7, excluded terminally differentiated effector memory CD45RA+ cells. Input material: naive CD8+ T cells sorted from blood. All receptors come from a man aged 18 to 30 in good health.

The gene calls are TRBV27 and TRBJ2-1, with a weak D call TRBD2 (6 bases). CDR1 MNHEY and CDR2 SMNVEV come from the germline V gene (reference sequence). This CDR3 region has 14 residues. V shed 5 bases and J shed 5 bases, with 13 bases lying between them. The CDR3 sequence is CASSQPGLHNEQFF. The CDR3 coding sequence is TGTGCCAGCAGTCAACCGGGACTGCACAATGAGCAGTTCTTC.

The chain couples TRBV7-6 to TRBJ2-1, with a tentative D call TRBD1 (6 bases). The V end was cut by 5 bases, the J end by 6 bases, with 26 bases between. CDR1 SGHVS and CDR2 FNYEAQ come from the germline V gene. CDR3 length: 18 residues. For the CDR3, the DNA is TGTGCCAGCAGCCCTACAACTACACTTCGCCCAGGGGCCAATGAGCAGTTCTTC. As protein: CASSPTTTLRPGANEQFF.

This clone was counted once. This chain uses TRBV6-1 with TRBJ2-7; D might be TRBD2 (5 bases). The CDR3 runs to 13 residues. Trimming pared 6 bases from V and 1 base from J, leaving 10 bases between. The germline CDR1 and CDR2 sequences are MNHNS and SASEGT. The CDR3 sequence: CASSHRESYEQYF. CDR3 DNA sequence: TGTGCCAGCAGCCATAGGGAGTCCTACGAGCAGTACTTC.

The CDR3 protein is CASSLEPPLVFSEQYF. In nucleotides, the CDR3 is TGTGCCAGCAGCTTAGAGCCCCCACTAGTTTTTAGCGAGCAGTACTTC. The V call is TRBV7-2, the J call TRBJ2-7; possibly TRBD2 for D (5 bases). With 1 base removed from V and 6 bases from J, the gap between germline ends came to 19 bases. This CDR3 region has 16 residues. Germline V gives CDR1 SGHTA, CDR2 FQGNSA.

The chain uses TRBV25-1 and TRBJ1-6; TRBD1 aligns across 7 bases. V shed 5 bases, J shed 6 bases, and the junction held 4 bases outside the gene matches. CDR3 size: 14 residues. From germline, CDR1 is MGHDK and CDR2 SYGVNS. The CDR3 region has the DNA TGTGCCAGCAGTAAGACAGGGTCTAATTCACCCCTCCACTTT. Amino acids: CASSKTGSNSPLHF.

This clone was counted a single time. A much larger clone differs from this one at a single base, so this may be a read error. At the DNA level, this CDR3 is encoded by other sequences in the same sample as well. The CDR3 sequence is CASSRPGELFF. DNA of the CDR3: TGTGCCAGCAGCCGCCCCGGGGAGCTGTTTTTT. J is TRBJ2-2 and V is TRBV7-9; unclear D gene. CDR3 length: 11 residues. Trimming cost V 5 bases and J 6 bases, with 4 bases left between them. Germline loops: CDR1 SEHNR, CDR2 FQNEAQ (reference sequence).

The chain's CDR3 is CASSPPGTENTEAFF. The CDR3, as DNA: TGTGCCAGCAGCCCCCCCGGGACAGAAAACACTGAAGCTTTCTTT. The chain uses TRBV28 and TRBJ1-1; 7 bases match TRBD1. The ends lost 6 bases at V and 2 bases at J; junction bases unmatched: 9. Looked up from germline, CDR1 is MDHEN and CDR2 is SYDVKM. This CDR3 has 15 residues.

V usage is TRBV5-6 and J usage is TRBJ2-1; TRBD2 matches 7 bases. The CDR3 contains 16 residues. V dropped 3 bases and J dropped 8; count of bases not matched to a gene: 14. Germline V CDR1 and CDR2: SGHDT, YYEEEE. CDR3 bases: TGTGCCAGCAGCTGGGGAGCTAGCGGTCGGGGCGATGAGCAGTTCTTC. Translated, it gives CASSWGASGRGDEQFF.

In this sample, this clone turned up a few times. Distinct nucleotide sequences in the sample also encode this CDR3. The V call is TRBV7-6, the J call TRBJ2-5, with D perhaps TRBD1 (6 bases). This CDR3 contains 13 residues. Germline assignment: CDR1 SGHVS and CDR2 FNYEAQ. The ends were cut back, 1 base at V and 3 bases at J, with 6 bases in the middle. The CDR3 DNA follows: TGTGCCAGCAGCTTAGACAGGGAAGAGACCCAGTACTTC. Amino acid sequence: CASSLDREETQYF.

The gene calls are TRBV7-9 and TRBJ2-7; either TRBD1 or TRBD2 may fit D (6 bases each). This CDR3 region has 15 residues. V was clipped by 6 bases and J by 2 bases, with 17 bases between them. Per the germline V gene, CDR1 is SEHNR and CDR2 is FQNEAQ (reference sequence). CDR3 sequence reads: CASSYEGGPAYEQYF. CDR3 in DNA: TGTGCCAGCAGTTACGAGGGGGGTCCGGCCTACGAGCAGTACTTC.

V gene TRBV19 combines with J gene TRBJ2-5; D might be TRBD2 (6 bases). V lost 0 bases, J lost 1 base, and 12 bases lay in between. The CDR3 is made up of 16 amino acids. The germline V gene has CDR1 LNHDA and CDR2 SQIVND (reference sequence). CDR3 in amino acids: CASSIDLEGVQETQYF. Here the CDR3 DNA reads TGTGCCAGTAGTATAGATCTGGAGGGCGTCCAAGAGACCCAGTACTTC.